This TCR beta chain was observed in a study of blood T cell repertoires in COVID-19. In germline, CDR1 is MDHEN, CDR2 SYDVKM. With V trimmed by 5 bases and J by 3 bases, 8 bases remained unmatched. This CDR3 has 17 amino acids. This table comes from immunoSEQ multiplex PCR, and its TCRdb copy is limited to in-frame clones, with some not included. The repertoire has roughly 250,000 clones, 75% to 90% of them found once; the top ten carry 4% to 4.5%. This receptor was obtained from a woman under 40 who had recovered from COVID-19. Specimen: PBMCs or T cells enriched from blood (not recorded which). V gene TRBV28 combines with J gene TRBJ2-2, with 11 bases fitting TRBD2. The CDR3 DNA sequence: TGTGCCAGCAGTCCACCGACTAGCGGGAAGCACACCGGGGAGCTGTTTTTT. This codes for CASSPPTSGKHTGELFF.